The 23 T cell receptor beta chains below come from one sample, sequenced in a study of CD8 T cells in ankylosing spondylitis. MiXCR, applied by TCRdb to the 5' RACE reads, yields one record per CDR3 protein. The table records about 27,000 distinct CDR3 sequences, 6.5% to 9% of them present only once. The sample was blood. The receptors originated from a male donor with ankylosing spondylitis or in good health (not recorded which).

The V and J genes are TRBV20-1 and TRBJ2-3, with a weak D call TRBD2 (7 bases). V was pared by 0 bases and J by 6 bases, with 16 bases between. CDR3 length equals 15 residues. Germline assignment: CDR1 DFQATT and CDR2 SNEGSKA (reference sequence). CDR3 coding DNA: TGCAGTGCTAGAGATCCCGCGGGGGCAGGTGATACGCAGTATTTT. It encodes CSARDPAGAGDTQYF.

This clonotype was seen more than once but under ten times. This chain uses TRBV7-8 with TRBJ2-1; 7 bases fit TRBD2. Germline trimming cut 3 bases from V and 10 bases from J; bases unmatched to any gene: 12. Per the germline V gene, CDR1 is SGHVS and CDR2 is FQNEAQ. This CDR3 has 15 amino acids. The CDR3 reads CASSLGRGTSHEQFF. The DNA for the CDR3 is TGTGCCAGCAGCTTGGGGCGGGGGACCTCGCACGAGCAGTTCTTC.

This clonotype was picked up a small number of times. The chain is built from TRBV2 and TRBJ1-1; tentatively, D is TRBD1 (6 bases). Germline CDR1 and CDR2: SNHLY and FYNNEI. The CDR3 sequence is 13 residues long. V lost 6 bases and J lost 6, with 14 bases in between. The CDR3 bases are TGTGCCAGCAGATTACCCAACAGGGCTGAAGCTTTCTTT. This encodes CASRLPNRAEAFF.

The rearrangement links TRBV5-5 to TRBJ2-1; 7 nucleotides agree with TRBD1. Trimming at V came to 5 bases and at J to 3 bases, leaving 5 bases not matched to a gene. This CDR3 region has 14 residues. Germline lookup yields CDR1 SGHKS and CDR2 YYEKEE (reference sequence). The CDR3 spells CASRSGQRYNEQFF. The CDR3, as DNA: TGTGCCAGCAGGTCGGGACAGCGCTACAATGAGCAGTTCTTC.

This clonotype was observed at least ten times. The J gene is TRBJ1-1, the V gene TRBV15, with D perhaps TRBD1 (5 bases). The length of the CDR3 is 13 residues. Between the trimmed V and J ends, which lost 2 bases and 7 bases, there was a span of 11 bases. Germline V gene lookup returns CDR1 LNHNV and CDR2 YYDKDF (reference sequence). CDR3 in DNA: TGTGCCACCAGCAGATACCAGGGAATTGAAGCTTTCTTT. Protein product: CATSRYQGIEAFF.

The chain employs TRBV7-2 and TRBJ2-2; D is unresolved. Trimming took 1 base from V and 2 from J, leaving 8 bases between them. Germline lookup yields CDR1 SGHTA and CDR2 FQGNSA. CDR3 length: 15 residues. The CDR3 sequence: CASSLGQINTGELFF. CDR3 in DNA: TGTGCCAGCAGCTTAGGGCAAATTAACACCGGGGAGCTGTTTTTT.

This chain links TRBV9 with TRBJ2-3, with unresolved D. Between the trimmed V and J ends, which lost 4 bases and 3 bases, there was a span of 15 bases. CDR3 length: 15 amino acids. Germline assignment: CDR1 SGDLS and CDR2 YYNGEE. Here the CDR3 DNA reads TGTGCCAGCAGCCCAAGGACGGATTGGACAGATACGCAGTATTTT. Translation: CASSPRTDWTDTQYF.

This clonotype was seen a handful of times. This rearrangement joins TRBV28 to TRBJ2-1; 7 bases are a match to TRBD1. CDR1 is MDHEN and CDR2 is SYDVKM in the germline V gene. This CDR3 contains 15 residues. After removal of 3 bases from V and 6 bases from J, the junction contained 8 bases not matched to a gene. CDR3 residues: CASSLEWNRGNEQFF. The CDR3 DNA is TGTGCCAGCAGTTTGGAGTGGAACAGGGGCAATGAGCAGTTCTTC.

There are a few counts of this clonotype. The chain couples TRBV12-3 or TRBV12-4 to TRBJ2-2; the D gene is possibly TRBD1 (5 bases). The CDR3 length is 12 residues. V was pared by 4 bases and J by 5 bases, with 5 bases between. This chain's CDR3 is CASSSGTGELFF. The CDR3 region has the DNA TGTGCCAGCAGTTCAGGGACCGGGGAGCTGTTTTTT.

This clonotype appeared a few times. This chain links TRBV28 with TRBJ2-1; no clear D gene. V was shortened by 3 bases and J by 5 bases, with 8 bases between the two germline ends. There are 13 residues in the CDR3. Germline V CDR1 and CDR2: MDHEN, SYDVKM. The CDR3 sequence: CASSLSLNNEQFF. In nucleotides, the CDR3 is TGTGCCAGCAGTTTGTCACTCAACAATGAGCAGTTCTTC.

This chain links TRBV27 with TRBJ2-1; a possible D gene is TRBD2 (5 bases). The V gene lost 2 bases and the J gene lost 7 bases, with 18 bases spanning the gap. Germline lookup yields CDR1 MNHEY and CDR2 SMNVEV (reference sequence). This CDR3 region has 16 residues. The CDR3 is CASSLVASRRFNEQFF. The DNA for the CDR3 is TGTGCCAGCAGTTTAGTAGCTAGCAGGAGATTTAATGAGCAGTTCTTC.

This clonotype has ten or more counts. V is TRBV3-1 and J is TRBJ2-5; weak D call: TRBD2 (6 bases). V was pared by 3 bases and J by 2 bases, with 10 bases between. The CDR3 contains 14 residues. Germline loops: CDR1 LGHDT, CDR2 YNNKEL (reference sequence). The CDR3 protein is CASSQDGGQETQYF. As DNA, the CDR3 is TGTGCCAGCAGCCAGGACGGGGGTCAAGAGACCCAGTACTTC.

V gene TRBV10-3 combines with J gene TRBJ2-3, with 7 bases matching TRBD2. CDR3 size: 17 residues. The V and J ends lost 0 bases and 1 base, in that order; junction bases with no gene match: 7. CDR1 ENHRY and CDR2 SYGVKD come from the germline V gene. In DNA, the CDR3 is TGTGCCATCAGTGAGTCATCCGGTGCGGGGGGCACAGATACGCAGTATTTT. It encodes CAISESSGAGGTDTQYF.

This clonotype was seen a handful of times. This sequence joins TRBV7-9 and TRBJ2-2; 7 nucleotides align to TRBD2. Unmatched junction bases numbered 3, after V lost 5 bases and J lost 0 bases. This CDR3 contains 15 residues. Germline loops: CDR1 SEHNR, CDR2 FQNEAQ (reference sequence). The CDR3 sequence is CASSASGTNTGELFF. The DNA of the CDR3 is TGTGCCAGCAGCGCTAGCGGAACGAACACCGGGGAGCTGTTTTTT.

This chain uses TRBV7-9 with TRBJ2-5; the D gene is possibly TRBD1 (8 bases). The ends were cut back, 3 bases at V and 5 bases at J, with 16 bases in the middle. The CDR3 runs to 15 residues. Germline values: CDR1 SEHNR, CDR2 FQNEAQ (reference sequence). CDR3 amino acids: CASSFGQGGFETQYF. CDR3 DNA: TGTGCCAGCAGCTTCGGACAGGGAGGGTTTGAGACCCAGTACTTC.

This clonotype came up a few times. The chain is built from TRBV6-2 or TRBV6-3 and TRBJ1-1, with D perhaps TRBD1 (5 bases). This CDR3 is built from 11 residues. Germline lookup yields CDR1 MNHEY and CDR2 SVGEGT. The V end lost 1 base, the J end lost 9 bases, and 6 bases lay between the germline ends. Here the CDR3 DNA reads TGTGCCAGCAGTTACTTGGGACAAGCTTTCTTT. Amino acids: CASSYLGQAFF.

V gene TRBV19 combines with J gene TRBJ1-4, with D tentatively TRBD1 (6 bases). The germline V and J ends were trimmed by 5 bases and 5 bases, with 15 bases remaining between them. The CDR3 consists of 15 residues. Germline V gives CDR1 LNHDA, CDR2 SQIVND (reference sequence). The CDR3 region is CASSSNRDTNEKLFF. In DNA form, the CDR3 reads TGTGCCAGTAGTTCAAACCGGGACACCAATGAAAAACTGTTTTTT.

This chain uses TRBV20-1 with TRBJ2-2; 12 bases align to TRBD2. The CDR3 is 14 residues long. Germline V lookup: CDR1 DFQATT, CDR2 SNEGSKA (reference sequence). Losses at the gene ends were 6 bases for V and 6 bases for J; bases not matched to a gene: 5. CDR3 DNA sequence: TGCAGTGCATGCCTAGCGGGAGGGTCCGGGGAGCTGTTTTTT. The encoded protein is CSACLAGGSGELFF.

This sequence joins TRBV27 and TRBJ2-7; possible D gene TRBD1, 5 bases. The CDR3 is made up of 13 amino acids. V gave up 3 bases and J gave up 0 bases, with 6 bases separating them. Germline CDR1 is MNHEY and CDR2 is SMNVEV (reference sequence). For the CDR3, the DNA is TGTGCCAGCAGTTTTCAGGGCTCCTACGAGCAGTACTTC. Its translation is CASSFQGSYEQYF.

This clonotype has more than one count but fewer than ten. This CDR3 is CATGLPGELFF. For the CDR3, the DNA is TGTGCCACCGGGTTACCCGGGGAGCTGTTTTTT. The V and J genes are TRBV7-9 and TRBJ2-2, with D unclear. Germline CDR1 is SEHNR and CDR2 is FQNEAQ (reference sequence). Trimming took 10 bases from V and 6 from J, leaving 9 bases between them. The CDR3 totals 11 residues.

The rearrangement uses TRBV13 and TRBJ2-7; 10 positions match TRBD1. With V trimmed by 6 bases and J by 4 bases, 6 bases remained unmatched. Germline lookup yields CDR1 PRHDT and CDR2 FYEKMQ (reference sequence). This CDR3 contains 14 residues. CDR3 nucleotides: TGTGCCAGCAGAAAGACAGGGGGCGCGTACGAGCAGTACTTC. Protein sequence: CASRKTGGAYEQYF.

The chain uses TRBV29-1 and TRBJ2-7, with TRBD1 matching over 8 bases. V lost 5 bases to trimming and J lost 6 bases; unmatched junction nucleotides: 6. CDR1 and CDR2 from the germline V gene are SQVTM and ANQGSEA. The CDR3 contains 12 residues. CDR3 sequence reads: CSVRQGAGEQYV. DNA for the CDR3: TGCAGCGTTCGGCAGGGGGCCGGCGAGCAGTACGTC.

This clonotype was seen a few times. The genes are TRBV28 and TRBJ1-2, with D uncertain. The CDR3 runs to 13 residues. V dropped 10 bases and J dropped 4 bases, with 16 bases sitting between them. From germline, CDR1 is MDHEN and CDR2 SYDVKM. The CDR3 here is CAISKRATYGYTF. The CDR3 bases are TGTGCCATAAGTAAAAGGGCCACCTATGGCTACACCTTC.